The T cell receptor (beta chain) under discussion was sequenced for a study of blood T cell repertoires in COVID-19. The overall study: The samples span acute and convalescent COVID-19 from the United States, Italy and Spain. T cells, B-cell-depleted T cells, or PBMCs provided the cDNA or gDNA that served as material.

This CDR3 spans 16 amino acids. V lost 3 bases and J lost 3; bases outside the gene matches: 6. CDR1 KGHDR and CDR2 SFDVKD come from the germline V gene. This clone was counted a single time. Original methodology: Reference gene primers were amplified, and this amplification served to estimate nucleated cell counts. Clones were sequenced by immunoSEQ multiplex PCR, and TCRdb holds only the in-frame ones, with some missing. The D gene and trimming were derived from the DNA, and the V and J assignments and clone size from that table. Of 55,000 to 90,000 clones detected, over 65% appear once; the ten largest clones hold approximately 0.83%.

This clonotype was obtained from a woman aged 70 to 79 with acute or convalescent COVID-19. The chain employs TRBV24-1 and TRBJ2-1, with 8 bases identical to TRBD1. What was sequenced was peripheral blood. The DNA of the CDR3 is TGTGCCACCAGTGATCGTTTTGGGACAGGCTACAATGAGCAGTTCTTC. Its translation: CATSDRFGTGYNEQFF.